Below, one T cell receptor (beta chain) is given with its context. The sample is drawn from a study of T cell clones after liver transplantation. Whole-study context: Blood was drawn pre-transplant, before withdrawal, and after full or failed withdrawal.

Libraries were prepared by immunoSEQ multiplex PCR; TCRdb keeps only in-frame clonotypes and omits some of them. The sample lists roughly 51,000 clones, roughly 74% occurring once. Specimen: CD4+ T cells from blood, collected less than 70 months after liver transplant. The TCR originated in a human patient who received a liver transplant. Some of the T cells may derive from the graft donor.

CDR3 loop: CASSFDGIRAEQYF. CDR3 in DNA: TGTGCCAGCAGCTTCGACGGAATAAGAGCCGAGCAGTACTTC. The chain has TRBV7-9 and TRBJ2-7; no firm D call. The CDR3 sequence is 14 residues long. Germline V lookup: CDR1 SEHNR, CDR2 FQNEAQ (reference sequence). Trimming shortened V by 3 bases and J by 6 bases, and 15 bases separated the two germline ends.